The 8 T cell receptor beta chains presented below share a single source sample, sequenced in a study of blood T cell repertoires in COVID-19. This table comes from immunoSEQ multiplex PCR, and its TCRdb copy is limited to in-frame clones, with some not included. The table lists about 170,000 clones, 65% to 85% of them singletons, with about 19% in the top ten. The sample consisted of peripheral blood. The receptors were sampled from a woman aged 70-85 years who had recovered from COVID-19.

V usage is TRBV18 and J usage is TRBJ1-3; D is ambiguous. The CDR3 covers 13 residues. From germline, CDR1 is KGHSH and CDR2 LQKENI. Trimming left V 6 bases short and J 2 bases short, with 8 bases between. The CDR3 spells CASSSGAGNTIYF. The CDR3 DNA follows: TGTGCCAGCTCTTCCGGGGCTGGAAACACCATATATTTT.

The chain links TRBV15 to TRBJ1-2, with TRBD1 as a possible D gene (5 bases). The V gene lost 0 bases and the J gene lost 4 bases, with 15 bases spanning the gap. The CDR3 is made up of 16 amino acids. Looked up from germline, CDR1 is LNHNV and CDR2 is YYDKDF (reference sequence). CDR3 in amino acids: CATSRDRGLTAYGYTF. The CDR3 nucleotides read TGTGCCACCAGCAGAGATCGGGGACTCACTGCCTATGGCTACACCTTC.

The chain employs TRBV5-1 and TRBJ2-3, with TRBD2 matching 10 bases. V lost 4 bases to trimming and J lost 2 bases; unmatched junction nucleotides: 10. This CDR3 spans 17 amino acids. The germline gives CDR1 SGHRS, CDR2 YFSETQ. The CDR3 sequence is CASSGIAGGPTTDTQYF. DNA for the CDR3: TGCGCCAGCAGCGGAATAGCGGGGGGCCCTACCACAGATACGCAGTATTTT. Filled out from reference TRBV5-1 and TRBJ2-3, the complete variable domain reads KAGVTQTPRYLIKTRGQQVTLSCSPISGHRSVSWYQQTPGQGLQFLFEYFSETQRNKGNFPGRFSGRQFSNSRSEMNVSTLELGDSALYLCASSGIAGGPTTDTQYFGPGTRLTVL.

This rearrangement joins TRBV7-9 to TRBJ2-7; 9 nucleotides align to TRBD1. The CDR3 has 15 amino acids. Germline loops: CDR1 SEHNR, CDR2 FQNEAQ (reference sequence). V lost 0 bases, J lost 5 bases, and 5 bases stayed unmatched. The CDR3 loop is CASSLAGTGFDEQYF. The CDR3 DNA is TGTGCCAGCAGCTTAGCCGGGACAGGGTTCGACGAGCAGTACTTC.

The chain couples TRBV30 to TRBJ2-1; 10 bases line up with TRBD2. This CDR3 has 16 residues. V lost 0 bases to trimming and J lost 2 bases; unmatched junction nucleotides: 4. Looked up from germline, CDR1 is GTSNPN and CDR2 is SVGIG (reference sequence). CDR3 sequence reads: CAWSVPGLAAYNEQFF. In nucleotides, the CDR3 is TGTGCCTGGAGTGTACCCGGACTAGCGGCCTACAATGAGCAGTTCTTC.

This rearrangement joins TRBV7-9 to TRBJ1-1, with TRBD1 identical over 8 bases. The CDR3 contains 16 residues. V shed 4 bases and J 4 bases; nucleotides not matched to a gene: 11. Per germline, CDR1 SEHNR and CDR2 FQNEAQ (reference sequence). CDR3 DNA sequence: TGTGCCAGCAGCTCCTCTCCAGGGGGCGCGGGCACTGAAGCTTTCTTT. Its protein is CASSSSPGGAGTEAFF.

V gene TRBV30 combines with J gene TRBJ1-1; perhaps TRBD1 as D (6 bases). The germline V gene encodes CDR1 GTSNPN and CDR2 SVGIG (reference sequence). The CDR3 runs 15 residues. The V end was cut by 0 bases, the J end by 0 bases, with 11 bases between. In nucleotides, the CDR3 is TGTGCCTGGAGTGTACTAGGACAGATGAACACTGAAGCTTTCTTT. Amino acids: CAWSVLGQMNTEAFF.

This clone was recorded at least ten times. The CDR3, as DNA: TGTGCCAGCAGCAAAATATCGGGCTCCTACAATGAGCAGTTCTTC. This encodes CASSKISGSYNEQFF. V gene TRBV11-2 combines with J gene TRBJ2-1, with unresolved D. The CDR3 consists of 15 residues. Per the germline V gene, CDR1 is SGHAT and CDR2 is FQNNGV. Deletions cut 5 bases from V and 0 bases from J, with 11 bases between.